Described below is a single T cell receptor (beta chain) sequence and its context. The data were taken from a study of blood T cell repertoires in COVID-19. The ends were cut back, 3 bases at V and 3 bases at J, with 12 bases in the middle. The CDR3 has 15 amino acids. Germline assignment: CDR1 KGHDR and CDR2 SFDVKD. Measured with immunoSEQ multiplex PCR; TCRdb has only the in-frame clones, and not every one. This sample has 95,000 to 110,000 clones, with approximately 87% found just once. This clonotype originated in a human donor in a cohort sampled during active or convalescent COVID-19. The specimen was peripheral blood. The rearrangement links TRBV24-1 to TRBJ2-3, with D maybe TRBD2 (5 bases). CDR3 amino acids: CATSDADWGTDTQYF. The CDR3 DNA is TGTGCCACCAGTGATGCGGACTGGGGTACAGATACGCAGTATTTT.